This T cell receptor (beta chain) comes out of a study of cytotoxic CD8 clonotypes in ibrutinib-treated CLL. Repertoires were generated with immunoSEQ multiplex PCR, while TCRdb's copy carries only in-frame clones and drops some. The sample comprises some 120,000 clones, 80% to 85% of which are singletons, and about 3.3% rests with the top ten. The CDR3 is 15 amino acids. The V end lost 7 bases, the J end lost 3 bases, and 19 bases lay between the germline ends. CDR1 is SGHNT, CDR2 YYREEE, per germline (reference sequence). Source: PBMCs, taken after 24 months of ibrutinib treatment. This receptor was taken from a human donor with chronic lymphocytic leukemia. The genes are TRBV5-4 and TRBJ1-1; D gene unclear. The CDR3 spells CASFSSEGLHTEAFF. For the CDR3, the DNA is TGTGCCAGCTTCTCTTCGGAGGGCTTGCACACTGAAGCTTTCTTT.